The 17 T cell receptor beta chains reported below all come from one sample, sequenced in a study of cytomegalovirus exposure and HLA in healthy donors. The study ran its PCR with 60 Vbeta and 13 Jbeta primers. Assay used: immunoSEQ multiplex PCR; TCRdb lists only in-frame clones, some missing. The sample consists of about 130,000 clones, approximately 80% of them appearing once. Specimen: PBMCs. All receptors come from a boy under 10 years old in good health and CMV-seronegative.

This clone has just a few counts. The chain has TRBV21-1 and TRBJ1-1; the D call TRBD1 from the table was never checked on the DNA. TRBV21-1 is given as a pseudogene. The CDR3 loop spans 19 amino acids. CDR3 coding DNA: TGTGCCAGCAGCAAAAAGACTCGGGACAGGGGGCCTGGTAACACTGAAGCTTTCTTT. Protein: CASSKKTRDRGPGNTEAFF.

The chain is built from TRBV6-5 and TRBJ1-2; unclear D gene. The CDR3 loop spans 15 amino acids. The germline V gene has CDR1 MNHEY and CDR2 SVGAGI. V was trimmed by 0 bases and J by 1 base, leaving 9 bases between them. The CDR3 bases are TGTGCCAGCAGTTACTCGAGCAGGAATAACTATGGCTACACCTTC. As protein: CASSYSSRNNYGYTF.

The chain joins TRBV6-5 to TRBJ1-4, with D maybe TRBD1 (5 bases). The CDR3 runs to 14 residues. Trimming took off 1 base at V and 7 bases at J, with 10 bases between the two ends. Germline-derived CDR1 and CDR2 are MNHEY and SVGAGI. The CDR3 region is CASSYLGGAEKLFF. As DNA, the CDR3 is TGTGCCAGCAGTTACTTGGGGGGAGCTGAAAAACTGTTTTTT.

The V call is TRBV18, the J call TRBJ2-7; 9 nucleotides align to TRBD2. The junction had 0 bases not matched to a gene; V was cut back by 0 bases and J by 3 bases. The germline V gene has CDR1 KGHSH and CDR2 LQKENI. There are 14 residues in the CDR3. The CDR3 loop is CASSPPRGGYEQYV. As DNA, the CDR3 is TGTGCCAGCTCACCACCGCGGGGGGGCTACGAGCAGTACGTC.

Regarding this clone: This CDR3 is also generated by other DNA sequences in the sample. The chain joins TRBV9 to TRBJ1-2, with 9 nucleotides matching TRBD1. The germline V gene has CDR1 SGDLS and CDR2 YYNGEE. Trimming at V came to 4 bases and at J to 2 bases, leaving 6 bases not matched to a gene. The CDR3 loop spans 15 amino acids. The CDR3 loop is CASSPTGQGNYGYTF. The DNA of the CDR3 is TGTGCCAGCAGCCCCACGGGACAGGGCAACTATGGCTACACCTTC.

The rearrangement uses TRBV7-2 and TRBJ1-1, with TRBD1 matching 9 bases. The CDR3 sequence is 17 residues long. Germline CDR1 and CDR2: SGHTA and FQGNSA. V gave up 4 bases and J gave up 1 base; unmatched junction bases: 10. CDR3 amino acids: CASSSRQGGIENTEAFF. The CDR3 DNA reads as TGTGCCAGCAGCTCTAGACAGGGGGGGATCGAGAACACTGAAGCTTTCTTT.

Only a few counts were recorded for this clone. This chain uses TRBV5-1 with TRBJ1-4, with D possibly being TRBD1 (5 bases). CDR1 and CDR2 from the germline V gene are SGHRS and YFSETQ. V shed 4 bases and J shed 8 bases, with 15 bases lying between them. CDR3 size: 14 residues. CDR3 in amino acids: CASSPGGFSEKLFF. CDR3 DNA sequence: TGCGCCAGCAGCCCGGGGGGGTTTTCCGAAAAACTGTTTTTT.

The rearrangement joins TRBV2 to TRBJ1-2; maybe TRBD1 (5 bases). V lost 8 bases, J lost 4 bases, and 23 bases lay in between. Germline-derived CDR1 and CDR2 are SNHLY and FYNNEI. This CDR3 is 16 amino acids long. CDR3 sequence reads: CASWGVADSSFYGYTF. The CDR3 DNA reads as TGTGCCAGCTGGGGCGTGGCCGATTCCTCATTCTATGGCTACACCTTC.

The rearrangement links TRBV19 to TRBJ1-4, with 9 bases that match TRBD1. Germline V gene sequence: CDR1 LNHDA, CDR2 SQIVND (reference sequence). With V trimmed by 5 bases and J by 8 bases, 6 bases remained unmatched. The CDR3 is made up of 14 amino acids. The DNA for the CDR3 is TGTGCCAGTAGTTACAGGGGGCTCCGGGAAAAACTGTTTTTT. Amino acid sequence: CASSYRGLREKLFF.

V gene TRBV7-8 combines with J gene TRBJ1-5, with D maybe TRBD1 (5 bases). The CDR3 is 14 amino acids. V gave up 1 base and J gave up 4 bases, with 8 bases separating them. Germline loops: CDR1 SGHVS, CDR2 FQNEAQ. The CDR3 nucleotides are TGTGCCAGCAGCTTAGAGACAGCAAATCAGCCCCAGCATTTT. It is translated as CASSLETANQPQHF.

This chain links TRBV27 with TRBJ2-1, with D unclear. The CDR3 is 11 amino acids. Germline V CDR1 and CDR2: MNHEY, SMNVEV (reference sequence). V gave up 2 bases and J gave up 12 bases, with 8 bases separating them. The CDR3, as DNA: TGTGCCAGCAGTTTAGGGCCAAGGCAGTTCTTC. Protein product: CASSLGPRQFF.

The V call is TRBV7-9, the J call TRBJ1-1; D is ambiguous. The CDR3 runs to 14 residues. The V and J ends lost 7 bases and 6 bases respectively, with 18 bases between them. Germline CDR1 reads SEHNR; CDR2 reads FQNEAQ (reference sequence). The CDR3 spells CASTIPSMGPEAFF. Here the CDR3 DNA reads TGTGCCAGCACAATACCCTCCATGGGCCCTGAAGCTTTCTTT.

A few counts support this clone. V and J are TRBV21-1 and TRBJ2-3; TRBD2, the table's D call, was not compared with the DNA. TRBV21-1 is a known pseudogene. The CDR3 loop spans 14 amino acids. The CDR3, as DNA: TGTGCCAGCGGATCCGGGACTAGCACAGATACGCAGTATTTT. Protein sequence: CASGSGTSTDTQYF.

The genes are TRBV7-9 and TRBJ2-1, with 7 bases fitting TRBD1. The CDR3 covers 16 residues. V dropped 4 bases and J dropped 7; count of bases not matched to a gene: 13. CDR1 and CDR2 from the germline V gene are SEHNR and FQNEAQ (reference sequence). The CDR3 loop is CASSWITGVGVNEQFF. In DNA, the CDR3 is TGTGCCAGCAGCTGGATCACAGGGGTTGGCGTGAATGAGCAGTTCTTC.

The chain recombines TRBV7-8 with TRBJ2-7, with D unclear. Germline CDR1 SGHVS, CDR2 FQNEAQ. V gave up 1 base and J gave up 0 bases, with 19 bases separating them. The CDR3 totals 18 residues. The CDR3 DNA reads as TGTGCCAGCAGCTTAGGCACTCAAGACCCCTTTAGCTCCTACGAGCAGTACGTC. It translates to CASSLGTQDPFSSYEQYV.

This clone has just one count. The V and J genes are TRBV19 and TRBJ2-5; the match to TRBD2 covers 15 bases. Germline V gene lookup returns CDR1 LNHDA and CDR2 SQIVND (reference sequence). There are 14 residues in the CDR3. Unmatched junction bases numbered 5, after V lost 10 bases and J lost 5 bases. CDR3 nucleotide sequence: TGTGCCACCGGACTAGCGGGAGGGCGCGAGACCCAGTACTTC. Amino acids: CATGLAGGRETQYF.

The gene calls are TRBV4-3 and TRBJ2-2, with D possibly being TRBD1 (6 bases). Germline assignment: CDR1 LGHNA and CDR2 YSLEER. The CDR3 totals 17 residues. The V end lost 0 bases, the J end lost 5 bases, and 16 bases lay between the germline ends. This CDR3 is CASSQETPGDGTGELFF. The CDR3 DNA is TGCGCCAGCAGCCAAGAAACCCCAGGGGACGGGACCGGGGAGCTGTTTTTT.